This TCR beta chain was documented in a study of shared clonotypes between healthy human individuals. Study background: Sampling drew on donors who were two women and three men aged 18 to 49. Each donor contributed plates that comprised three CD4 naive, three CD4 memory, two CD8 naive and one CD8 memory. Study results and caveats: Measured sharing among donors was expected to vary with sequencing depth. Shared clonotypes: roughly 4.5% naive CD4, 3% to 3.5% naive CD8, around 2.4% memory CD4, under 0.5% memory CD8.

In regard to this clone: The antigen is undetermined.

TCRdb's copy holds only in-frame clones and misses some; the assay was immunoSEQ multiplex PCR. The profile shows 1.5 million to 2.5 million clones, less than 95% of them singletons. CD8 cells regarded as naive lacked CD45RO, were positively chosen for CCR7, and omitted terminally differentiated effector memory CD45RA+ cells. Germline lookup yields CDR1 ENHRY and CDR2 SYGVKD. Unmatched junction bases numbered 0, after V lost 8 bases and J lost 6 bases. The CDR3 extends over 12 amino acids. Source material: naive CD8+ T cells sorted from blood. The receptor comes from a man between 18 and 29 years old in good health. This chain links TRBV10-3 with TRBJ2-1, with 11 positions matching TRBD2. CDR3 in amino acids: CAILAGGNEQFF. The CDR3 nucleotides are TGTGCCATCCTAGCGGGGGGCAATGAGCAGTTCTTC.